This TCR beta chain was recorded in a study of CD8 T cells in Susac syndrome. Study summary: Each patient with Susac syndrome, at the time of blood draw, was therapy-naive, on corticosteroids, or on intravenous immunoglobulin alone. Findings and limits, study-wide: The study admitted that it had a relatively small number of individuals in its TCR sequencing and HLA analysis.

With respect to this clonotype: Its antigen is still unknown.

The TEMRA cells underwent FACS enrichment, while the CD8+ and CD4+ T cells underwent negative isolation. V was cut by 4 bases and J by 10 bases, with 14 bases left in between. Germline V gives CDR1 SGHTA, CDR2 FQGTGA. CDR3 length: 13 amino acids. Reverse transcription of roughly 0.5 to 1 ug RNA was carried out with random hexamers. Coverage of TCR beta CDR3 amplification by immunoSEQ multiplex PCR extended to 54 Vbeta and 13 Jbeta. TCRdb passed the immunoSEQ multiplex PCR reads through MiXCR, listing each CDR3 protein once. This table has approximately 260,000 distinct CDR3 sequences, 96% appearing once.

The material sequenced was CD4+ T cells from PBMCs. This TCR came from a human donor with Susac syndrome. The V call is TRBV7-3, the J call TRBJ2-1, with D perhaps matching TRBD2 (6 bases). The CDR3 nucleotides read TGTGCCAGCAGCTGGGACGGCGGGAAAGAGCAGTTCTTC. Protein sequence: CASSWDGGKEQFF.